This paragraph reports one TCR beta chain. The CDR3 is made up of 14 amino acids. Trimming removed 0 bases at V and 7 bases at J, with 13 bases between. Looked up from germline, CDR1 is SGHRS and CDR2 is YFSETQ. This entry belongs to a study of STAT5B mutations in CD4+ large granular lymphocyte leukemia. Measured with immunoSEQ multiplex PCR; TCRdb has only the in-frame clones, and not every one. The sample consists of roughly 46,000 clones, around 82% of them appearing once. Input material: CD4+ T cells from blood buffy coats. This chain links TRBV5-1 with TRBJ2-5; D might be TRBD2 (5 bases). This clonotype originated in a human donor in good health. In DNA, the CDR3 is TGCGCCAGCAGCTTGGGAGCCAATGGAGGGACCCAGTACTTC. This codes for CASSLGANGGTQYF. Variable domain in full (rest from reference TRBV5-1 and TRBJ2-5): KAGVTQTPRYLIKTRGQQVTLSCSPISGHRSVSWYQQTPGQGLQFLFEYFSETQRNKGNFPGRFSGRQFSNSRSEMNVSTLELGDSALYLCASSLGANGGTQYFGPGTRLLVL.